The source of this T cell receptor (beta chain) is a study of vaccination and CD4 T cells after COVID-19. As for treatment: approximately nine-day PBMC culture with coronavirus spike peptide pools or control peptides (ViraFEST assay). CDR3 length: 14 amino acids. Germline V gene sequence: CDR1 DFQATT, CDR2 SNEGSKA (reference sequence). V lost 5 bases to trimming and J lost 4 bases; unmatched junction nucleotides: 10. Concerning this clonotype itself: The antigen remains undetermined.

The Oncomine TCR Beta short-read assay was applied to DNA of cultured CD4+ T cells. TCRdb ran MiXCR on the PCR reads and lists one entry per CDR3 protein. The sample records 21,000 or so distinct CDR3 sequences, roughly 50% being singletons. The clonotype was recovered from a human donor who had recovered from COVID-19. The rearrangement uses TRBV20-1 and TRBJ1-1; 7 positions agree with TRBD1. Sequencing was carried out using CD4+ T cells from blood, cultured in vitro. CDR3 loop: CSAESGTAVTEAFF. In DNA, the CDR3 is TGCAGTGCTGAGAGTGGGACAGCGGTCACTGAAGCTTTCTTT.